One T cell receptor beta chain is described in this entry. Its antigen remains unidentified. V shed 3 bases and J 5 bases; nucleotides not matched to a gene: 8. The CDR3 has 17 amino acids. The germline gives CDR1 KGHSH, CDR2 LQKENI. The data were obtained in a study of T cell responses to AZD1222 COVID-19 vaccine. The study's findings and limits: Breadth and depth of Spike-specific TCRs rose after two AZD1222 doses. Dominant at 160-218 and 743-854, vaccine-associated CD4 TCRs also spanned spike. Among spike-specific TCRs, nearly half reportedly target unmutated variant regions.

The assay was immunoSEQ multiplex PCR, and TCRdb's table has in-frame clones only and misses some. The sample shows 200,000 or so clones, about 92% of them seen only once. Material: peripheral blood, obtained on day 0 of MenACWY control vaccination. V is TRBV18 and J is TRBJ1-6, with 9 bases aligning to TRBD1. The origin of this receptor is an adult in good health. CDR3 in DNA: TGTGCCAGCTCACCCGGGACAGGGAGAGGAAATAATTCACCCCTCCACTTT. Translating gives CASSPGTGRGNNSPLHF.